This TCR beta chain was captured by sequencing in a study of T cell repertoires in cytomegalovirus infection. This clonotype was found many times. Its antigen is as yet unknown. The length of the CDR3 is 14 residues. V was cut by 6 bases and J by 4 bases, with 13 bases left in between. Per the germline V gene, CDR1 is MDHEN and CDR2 is SYDVKM. TCRdb analysed the reads with MiXCR anew, one entry per CDR3 protein. The data contain about a million distinct CDR3 sequences, approximately 31% of them singletons. The sequence was obtained from a human donor in good health (CMV status not recorded). Some clones in this sample may be carry-over from other donors' samples. The input for sequencing was cultured CD8+ T cells from PBMCs, taken from culture after CMV antigen stimulation. The chain recombines TRBV28 with TRBJ1-5; D ambiguous. The chain's CDR3 is CASSLMGSNQPQHF. CDR3 nucleotides: TGTGCCAGCAGCTTAATGGGCAGTAATCAGCCCCAGCATTTT. Drawing the rest from reference TRBV28 and TRBJ1-5, the complete variable domain is DVKVTQSSRYLVKRTGEKVFLECVQDMDHENMFWYRQDPGLGLRLIYFSYDVKMKEKGDIPEGYSVSREKKERFSLILESASTNQTSMYLCASSLMGSNQPQHFGDGTRLSIL.